Following are 20 T cell receptor beta chains from one sample sequenced in a study of CD8 T cells in Susac syndrome. Reverse transcription of roughly 0.5 to 1 ug RNA was performed with random hexamers. TCRdb analysed the immunoSEQ multiplex PCR reads with MiXCR anew, one entry per CDR3 protein. The sample lists hundreds of thousands of distinct CDR3 sequences, around 96% occurring once. Source material: CD4+ T cells from PBMCs. All receptors derive from a human donor with multiple sclerosis.

The V and J genes are TRBV7-2 and TRBJ2-7, with 8 bases identical to TRBD2. CDR3 length equals 17 residues. The germline V gene encodes CDR1 SGHTA and CDR2 FQGNSA. Trimming removed 2 bases from V and 4 bases from J; junction bases left unmatched: 13. The CDR3 nucleotides are TGTGCCAGCAGCTTATACGTTTCGGCGGGAGGTGTTTACGAGCAGTACTTC. This codes for CASSLYVSAGGVYEQYF.

V usage is TRBV7-2 and J usage is TRBJ1-1, with D unclear. Trimming removed 4 bases at V and 6 bases at J, with 21 bases between. The CDR3 totals 16 residues. Germline assignment: CDR1 SGHTA and CDR2 FQGNSA. The CDR3 region is CASSYGGYGGSAEAFF. CDR3 bases: TGTGCCAGCAGCTACGGAGGGTACGGAGGTTCCGCTGAAGCTTTCTTT.

As DNA, the CDR3 is TGTGCCTGGGGGGTTATGTCAGGGGACGAGCAGTACTTC. Amino acids: CAWGVMSGDEQYF. J is TRBJ2-7 and V is TRBV30, with a tentative D call TRBD1 (6 bases). The CDR3 runs to 13 residues. V gave up 5 bases and J gave up 5 bases, with 16 bases separating them. The germline V gene has CDR1 GTSNPN and CDR2 SVGIG (reference sequence).

This clonotype was observed a single time. This chain connects TRBV6-6 to TRBJ1-6; D gene uncertain. Germline assignment: CDR1 MNHNY and CDR2 SVGAGI (reference sequence). Trimming stripped 7 bases from V and 0 bases from J, with 13 bases between. The CDR3 spans 16 residues. CDR3 loop: CASKLAGGSYNSPLHF. In nucleotides, the CDR3 is TGTGCCAGCAAGCTAGCTGGCGGCTCCTATAATTCACCCCTCCACTTT.

V gene TRBV5-6 combines with J gene TRBJ2-1; 8 bases agree with TRBD1. The CDR3 sequence is 15 residues long. Germline V gene sequence: CDR1 SGHDT, CDR2 YYEEEE. Germline trimming cut 0 bases from V and 9 bases from J; bases unmatched to any gene: 8. The CDR3 bases are TGTGCCAGCAGCTTGGGGACAGGGTGGATTGGTGAGCAGTTCTTC. Translating it yields CASSLGTGWIGEQFF.

This clonotype was detected only once. The CDR3 DNA reads TGTGCCAGCTCACCATCCACAGTCGATCAGCCCCAGCATTTT. Its translation: CASSPSTVDQPQHF. The chain is built from TRBV18 and TRBJ1-5; no definite D call. The CDR3 runs to 14 residues. Germline lookup yields CDR1 KGHSH and CDR2 LQKENI. Trimming cost V 2 bases and J 5 bases, with 10 bases left between them.

This chain links TRBV29-1 with TRBJ2-6; D perhaps matches TRBD1 (5 bases). V lost 5 bases, J lost 2 bases, and 10 bases lay in between. The CDR3 has 14 residues. Germline CDR1 is SQVTM and CDR2 is ANQGSEA. Here the CDR3 reads CSVYSRAGANVLTF. As DNA, the CDR3 is TGCAGCGTTTATTCCAGGGCTGGGGCCAACGTCCTGACTTTC. Full variable domain (missing parts from reference TRBV29-1 and TRBJ2-6): SAVISQKPSRDICQRGTSLTIQCQVDSQVTMMFWYRQQPGQSLTLIATANQGSEATYESGFVIDKFPISRPNLTFSTLTVSNMSPEDSSIYLCSVYSRAGANVLTFGAGSRLTVL.

The chain employs TRBV12-3 or TRBV12-4 and TRBJ2-7; D ambiguous. Deletions cut 4 bases from V and 1 base from J, with 5 bases between. The CDR3 loop spans 12 amino acids. The CDR3 nucleotides are TGTGCCAGCAGTTCTCGGTCCTACGAGCAGTACTTC. Protein: CASSSRSYEQYF.

The J gene is TRBJ1-1, the V gene TRBV29-1, with D maybe TRBD1 (5 bases). With 1 base removed from V and 9 bases from J, the gap between germline ends came to 12 bases. This CDR3 spans 12 amino acids. Germline V lookup: CDR1 SQVTM, CDR2 ANQGSEA. In DNA form, the CDR3 reads TGCAGCGTTGAAGGCCGAGGGGCAAAAGCTTTCTTT. This translates into CSVEGRGAKAFF.

CDR3 nucleotides: TGTGCCAGCAGTTTCCCGGGACAGGTCATGAACACTGAAGCTTTCTTT. This encodes CASSFPGQVMNTEAFF. This rearrangement joins TRBV28 to TRBJ1-1; 8 bases agree with TRBD1. Unmatched junction bases numbered 6, after V lost 3 bases and J lost 0 bases. The germline CDR1 and CDR2 sequences are MDHEN and SYDVKM. The CDR3 is made up of 16 amino acids.

The rearrangement links TRBV5-1 to TRBJ2-1; 10 bases line up with TRBD1. CDR1 is SGHRS, CDR2 YFSETQ, per germline. CDR3 size: 20 residues. V trimming: 1 base; J trimming: 3 bases; junction bases outside the gene matches: 16. DNA of the CDR3: TGCGCCAGCAGCTTGATTCCGGGACAGGGGCCTCCGGGTGTCTACAATGAGCAGTTCTTC. The encoded protein is CASSLIPGQGPPGVYNEQFF. Complete variable domain (other parts from reference TRBV5-1 and TRBJ2-1): KAGVTQTPRYLIKTRGQQVTLSCSPISGHRSVSWYQQTPGQGLQFLFEYFSETQRNKGNFPGRFSGRQFSNSRSEMNVSTLELGDSALYLCASSLIPGQGPPGVYNEQFFGPGTRLTVL.

V usage is TRBV24-1 and J usage is TRBJ1-5, with unresolved D. Per germline, CDR1 KGHDR and CDR2 SFDVKD. There are 16 residues in the CDR3. The V and J ends lost 0 bases and 2 bases respectively, with 10 bases between them. CDR3 amino acids: CATSDLRPWGNQPQHF. For the CDR3, the DNA is TGTGCCACCAGTGATTTGCGACCTTGGGGCAATCAGCCCCAGCATTTT.

V is TRBV19 and J is TRBJ1-5, with TRBD1 matching over 7 bases. The CDR3 contains 14 residues. The V gene end was trimmed by 10 bases and the J gene end by 1 base; junction bases not matched to a gene: 7. Germline V gene data show CDR1 as LNHDA and CDR2 as SQIVND (reference sequence). CDR3 region: CATKGASSNQPQHF. DNA for the CDR3: TGTGCCACCAAGGGGGCCTCAAGCAATCAGCCCCAGCATTTT.

V gene TRBV24-1 combines with J gene TRBJ2-5; D is possibly TRBD1 or TRBD2 (5 bases each). This CDR3 contains 15 residues. In germline, CDR1 is KGHDR, CDR2 SFDVKD. Trimming shortened V by 4 bases and J by 2 bases, and 13 bases separated the two germline ends. CDR3 DNA sequence: TGTGCCACCAGTGAGGGACCGGGACGGCAAGAGACCCAGTACTTC. Translation gives CATSEGPGRQETQYF.

The chain links TRBV24-1 to TRBJ2-1; unclear D gene. V was pared by 2 bases and J by 15 bases, with 16 bases between. The CDR3 length is 13 residues. Per the germline V gene, CDR1 is KGHDR and CDR2 is SFDVKD. The CDR3 reads CATSDYGQRIWFF. CDR3 in DNA: TGTGCCACCAGTGATTACGGGCAGCGAATATGGTTCTTC.

This chain connects TRBV19 to TRBJ1-5, with D unresolved. Trimming took off 6 bases at V and 5 bases at J, with 17 bases between the two ends. The CDR3 is made up of 15 amino acids. Germline values: CDR1 LNHDA, CDR2 SQIVND (reference sequence). The CDR3 DNA reads TGTGCCAGTAGCCGAGTGAGAGGGCCGGATCAGCCCCAGCATTTT. It codes for CASSRVRGPDQPQHF.

This chain joins TRBV4-1 and TRBJ2-1, with 13 bases fitting TRBD2. CDR1 MGHRA and CDR2 YSYEKL come from the germline V gene. The CDR3 is 18 amino acids. V lost 4 bases to trimming and J lost 9 bases; unmatched junction nucleotides: 15. The CDR3 region has the DNA TGCGCCAGCAGCCTACAAACTCAGACTAGCGGGGGGTGGGGTGAGCAGTTCTTC. Translation gives CASSLQTQTSGGWGEQFF.

The V call is TRBV5-1, the J call TRBJ2-1; D unresolved. V was shortened by 0 bases and J by 6 bases, with 10 bases between the two germline ends. The CDR3 covers 14 residues. CDR1 SGHRS and CDR2 YFSETQ come from the germline V gene. The CDR3 reads CASSLGLELNEQFF. The CDR3 DNA follows: TGCGCCAGCAGCTTGGGGCTAGAACTCAATGAGCAGTTCTTC.

The chain has TRBV14 and TRBJ2-5, with D unresolved. Per germline, CDR1 SGHDN and CDR2 FVKESK. The CDR3 covers 12 residues. V was pared by 5 bases and J by 1 base, with 5 bases between. The DNA for the CDR3 is TGTGCCAGCAGCACGACCCAAGAGACCCAGTACTTC. Amino acid sequence: CASSTTQETQYF.

This sequence joins TRBV7-6 and TRBJ2-1; D is undetermined. From germline, CDR1 is SGHVS and CDR2 FNYEAQ. The CDR3 contains 13 residues. V lost 0 bases and J lost 5, with 5 bases in between. CDR3 in DNA: TGTGCCAGCAGCTTAGCCGCAAACAATGAGCAGTTCTTC. Translation: CASSLAANNEQFF.